Following are 8 T cell receptor gamma chains from one sample sequenced in a study of Vδ1+ human thymocytes. Study outcomes and limitations: In the thymus, TRG and TRD repertoires looked highly polyclonal with Gaussian CDR3 lengths.

These receptors are not linked to any known antigen. The template was reverse-transcribed extracted RNA. Multiplex PCR used pooled V-gene forward primers and a constant-region reverse primer to amplify CDR3s. TCRdb re-identified clones in the multiplex PCR reads via CATT. The sample shows tens of thousands of gamma-chain clones, over 20% of them seen only once. The specimen sequenced was Vdelta1+ gamma-delta thymocytes from the thymus. Subset here: FACS-sorted CD3+ TCRalphabeta- TCRVdelta1+ TCRVdelta2- thymocytes. The receptors stem from a girl under three years old who had congenital heart surgery.

This rearrangement joins TRGV2 to TRGJP1. CDR3 length equals 16 residues. Germline CDR1 is EGSNGY and CDR2 is YDSYNSKV. V lost 0 bases and J lost 3; bases outside the gene matches: 7. The CDR3 is CATWDGPEPTGWFKIF. DNA of the CDR3: TGTGCCACCTGGGACGGGCCGGAGCCCACTGGTTGGTTCAAGATATTT.

This clone has a handful of counts. This chain links TRGV4 with TRGJ1 or TRGJ2. The CDR3 consists of 14 residues. V gave up 0 bases and J gave up 3 bases; unmatched junction bases: 5. The germline CDR1 and CDR2 sequences are EGSTGY and YDSYTSSV. In nucleotides, the CDR3 is TGTGCCACCTGGGATGGGCGCTTTTATTATAAGAAACTCTTT. It codes for CATWDGRFYYKKLF.

The chain combines TRGV9 with TRGJ1 or TRGJ2. Germline assignment: CDR1 GITISATS and CDR2 ISYDGTV (reference sequence). Unmatched junction bases numbered 11, after V lost 0 bases and J lost 12 bases. This CDR3 is 13 amino acids long. CDR3 sequence: CALWEVHIRWKLF. CDR3 coding DNA: TGTGCCTTGTGGGAGGTGCACATTAGATGGAAACTCTTT.

The chain carries TRGV2 and TRGJ1 or TRGJ2. Germline CDR1 reads EGSNGY; CDR2 reads YDSYNSKV. Trimming removed 0 bases from V and 7 bases from J; junction bases left unmatched: 9. The CDR3 spans 14 residues. DNA of the CDR3: TGTGCCACCTGGGACGGGCCCTGTAGGTATAAGAAACTCTTT. Its translation is CATWDGPCRYKKLF.

In this sample, this clone turned up a few times. The J gene is TRGJP, the V gene TRGV8. Germline assignment: CDR1 VENAVY and CDR2 YDSYNSRV. The CDR3 is made up of 16 amino acids. V was clipped by 2 bases and J by 12 bases; unmatched bases: 10. The chain's CDR3 is CATWDTPARGKKIKVF. The CDR3 DNA reads TGTGCCACCTGGGATACTCCCGCGAGGGGCAAAAAAATCAAGGTATTT.

This clone has only a few counts. This may come from a read error, since a much larger clone is one base off. Distinct nucleotide sequences in the sample also encode this CDR3. The chain uses TRGV9 and TRGJ1 or TRGJ2. CDR1 and CDR2 from the germline V gene are GITISATS and ISYDGTV (reference sequence). V shed 4 bases, J shed 3 bases, and the junction held 3 bases outside the gene matches. The CDR3 sequence is 12 residues long. The CDR3 nucleotides are TGTGCCTTGTGGGATGGTTATTATAAGAAACTCTTT. Its translation is CALWDGYYKKLF.

V is TRGV4 and J is TRGJ1 or TRGJ2. This CDR3 spans 15 amino acids. The junction had 10 bases not matched to a gene; V was cut back by 1 base and J by 4 bases. Germline V gene data show CDR1 as EGSTGY and CDR2 as YDSYTSSV. CDR3 region: CATWDGQGWYYKKLF. CDR3 DNA: TGTGCCACCTGGGATGGCCAAGGATGGTATTATAAGAAACTCTTT.

The sample holds a few counts of this clone. The genes are TRGV3 and TRGJ1 or TRGJ2. The CDR3 runs to 13 residues. The germline gives CDR1 VTNTFY, CDR2 YDVSTARD (reference sequence). V lost 0 bases to trimming and J lost 8 bases; unmatched junction nucleotides: 7. The CDR3 spells CATWDRLWHKKLF. The CDR3 nucleotides read TGTGCCACCTGGGACAGGCTTTGGCATAAGAAACTCTTT.